This T cell receptor (beta chain) was sequenced in a study of beta chain features in type 1 diabetes. The investigators reverse transcribed all of the isolated RNA, so they sequenced expressed TCRB transcripts. Here immunoSEQ multiplex PCR was the method, and the copy in TCRdb shows in-frame clones only, minus some. The data show about 110,000 clones, 40% seen once. About this clone: The antigen is undetermined.

Study results and limitations: VDJ junctions from type 1 diabetes patients carried fewer insertions and larger deletions.

Germline V lookup: CDR1 SEHNR, CDR2 FQNEAQ (reference sequence). CDR3 size: 15 residues. Trimming shortened V by 3 bases and J by 4 bases, and 16 bases separated the two germline ends. The sample comprised stem cell memory CD4+ T cells from blood. This clonotype was obtained from a young woman in good health. The V gene is TRBV7-9, the J gene TRBJ2-7; D remains ambiguous. The CDR3 region has the DNA TGTGCCAGCAGCTTCAGACTTCATCGCGGATACGAGCAGTACTTC. Its translation: CASSFRLHRGYEQYF.